The clone carrying this T cell receptor (beta chain) has more than one count but fewer than ten. Its antigen is still unknown. This record belongs to a study of blood T cells in healthy people across ages. Study results and caveats: Roughly linearly, TCR beta diversity per million T cells fell as age increased.

The CDR3 length is 16 residues. Germline V lookup: CDR1 MDHEN, CDR2 SYDVKM. Trimming shortened V by 2 bases and J by 8 bases, and 18 bases separated the two germline ends. Then a second PCR, running roughly 6 to 11 cycles, was carried out with a sample-barcoded 5' primer and a J-beta primer mix. Every single cDNA molecule received a tag from a template-switch adaptor with 12 random nucleotides. From the 5' RACE reads, TCRdb called clonotypes with MiXCR, one entry per CDR3 protein. This sample yields roughly 730,000 distinct CDR3 sequences, of which around three fifths are seen a single time; 20% to 30% belongs to the top ten.

Sequencing was done on a sample of blood. The source of this sequence is a man aged 40-49 years in good health. The V and J genes are TRBV28 and TRBJ1-4; D is ambiguous. The CDR3: CASSLDSGSRSEKLFF. CDR3 sequence (DNA): TGTGCCAGCAGTTTAGACTCCGGCTCTCGGTCCGAAAAACTGTTTTTT.